This entry features one TCR beta chain sequence. Its matching antigen is unknown. The CDR3 sequence is 14 residues long. Trimming took 4 bases from V and 6 from J; bases not matched to a gene: 6. Germline CDR1 MNHNS, CDR2 SASEGT. These data are taken from a study of T cell repertoires in cytomegalovirus infection. Across the study: Public signatures in TCR beta pointed to CMV infection and matching HLA type. Findings of the study overall: HLA-C-restricted CMV-specific TCR beta clonotypes prevailed in the ex vivo response.

TCRdb analysed the reads with MiXCR anew, one entry per CDR3 protein. Counted here are 450,000 to 650,000 distinct CDR3 sequences, roughly 43% occurring once; the ten biggest clones make up 48%. The starting material was cultured PBMCs, obtained from culture after CMV antigen stimulation. This TCR was recovered from a human donor in good health (CMV status not recorded). Some clones in this sample may be carry-over from other donors' samples. This chain links TRBV6-1 with TRBJ1-3; 7 bases match TRBD1. The CDR3 reads CASSGDSETNTIYF. CDR3 DNA: TGTGCCAGCAGTGGGGACAGCGAAACAAACACCATATATTTT.